The 29 T cell receptor beta chains given below trace back to one sample, sequenced in a study of blood T cell repertoires in COVID-19. The method was immunoSEQ multiplex PCR; TCRdb's version includes in-frame clones alone and lacks a portion of them. The table has fewer than 250,000 clones, 80% to 90% seen once. The sample taken for sequencing was PBMCs or T cells enriched from blood (not recorded which). Receptor source: a man aged 30-40 years in a cohort exposed to, infected with or recovered from COVID-19 (not recorded which).

This chain joins TRBV27 and TRBJ1-2; D is uncertain. The length of the CDR3 is 14 residues. Trimming pared 3 bases from V and 5 bases from J, leaving 13 bases between. Germline lookup yields CDR1 MNHEY and CDR2 SMNVEV (reference sequence). CDR3 residues: CASSLGRIGYGYTF. The CDR3, as DNA: TGTGCCAGCAGTTTGGGCAGGATTGGGTATGGCTACACCTTC.

The J gene is TRBJ1-2, the V gene TRBV7-2; D gene unclear. The V gene lost 2 bases and the J gene lost 2 bases, with 6 bases spanning the gap. This CDR3 contains 13 residues. Germline lookup yields CDR1 SGHTA and CDR2 FQGNSA. CDR3 region: CASSLTVNYGYTF. The CDR3, as DNA: TGTGCCAGCAGCTTAACAGTAAACTATGGCTACACCTTC.

The chain couples TRBV27 to TRBJ2-3, with D hard to call. The CDR3 consists of 13 residues. V lost 4 bases to trimming and J lost 2 bases, with 7 bases between them. The germline V gene encodes CDR1 MNHEY and CDR2 SMNVEV (reference sequence). For the CDR3, the DNA is TGTGCCAGCAGTTCCTCTCTCACAGATACGCAGTATTTT. It specifies CASSSSLTDTQYF.

The chain is built from TRBV6-2 or TRBV6-3 and TRBJ2-3, with TRBD1 identical over 8 bases. CDR3 size: 14 residues. Germline CDR1 and CDR2: MNHEY and SVGEGT. The ends lost 3 bases at V and 6 bases at J; junction bases unmatched: 5. The CDR3: CASSYHRTGDTQYF. In nucleotides, the CDR3 is TGTGCCAGCAGTTATCACCGGACAGGGGATACGCAGTATTTT.

This clone was observed a handful of times. The chain is built from TRBV5-1 and TRBJ1-1; D remains unclear. CDR1 is SGHRS and CDR2 is YFSETQ in the germline V gene. The CDR3 covers 13 residues. The V end was cut by 6 bases, the J end by 5 bases, with 14 bases between. The CDR3 loop reads CASTNIPGTEAFF. The CDR3 coding sequence is TGCGCCAGCACCAACATACCGGGGACTGAAGCTTTCTTT.

As to this clone: Compared with germline, one end of the junction differs, possibly owing to a read error. CDR3 nucleotide sequence: TGTGCCAGCTCCAGCGGGGGCCCCTCGATCTTC. Translated, it gives CASSSGGPSIF. This sequence joins TRBV7-9 and TRBJ2-7; 8 bases line up with TRBD2. CDR1 and CDR2 from the germline V gene are SEHNR and FQNEAQ (reference sequence). The length of the CDR3 is 11 residues.

The genes are TRBV5-1 and TRBJ1-1; the D gene is possibly TRBD1 (6 bases). The germline CDR1 and CDR2 sequences are SGHRS and YFSETQ. V lost 4 bases, J lost 1 base, and 11 bases lay in between. The CDR3 consists of 14 residues. The CDR3 region has the DNA TGCGCCAGCAGCATGGCGACAGGGAACACTGAAGCTTTCTTT. This codes for CASSMATGNTEAFF. Full variable domain (remainder filled in from reference TRBV5-1 and TRBJ1-1): KAGVTQTPRYLIKTRGQQVTLSCSPISGHRSVSWYQQTPGQGLQFLFEYFSETQRNKGNFPGRFSGRQFSNSRSEMNVSTLELGDSALYLCASSMATGNTEAFFGQGTRLTVV.

The chain uses TRBV3-1 (or the pseudogene TRBV3-2) and TRBJ2-5; 12 positions match TRBD2. This CDR3 is built from 14 residues. V was clipped by 6 bases and J by 5 bases; unmatched bases: 4. Germline V lookup: CDR1 LGHDT, CDR2 YNNKEL (reference sequence). The CDR3 spells CASRATSGRETQYF. For the CDR3, the DNA is TGTGCCAGCAGGGCCACTAGCGGGAGGGAGACCCAGTACTTC.

The J gene is TRBJ2-5, the V gene TRBV18; perhaps TRBD2 as D (5 bases). Between the trimmed V and J ends, which lost 4 bases and 1 base, there was a span of 10 bases. CDR3 length: 14 amino acids. CDR1 and CDR2 from the germline V gene are KGHSH and LQKENI. The CDR3 reads CASSLVGAQETQYF. The DNA of the CDR3 is TGTGCCAGCTCACTAGTGGGAGCCCAAGAGACCCAGTACTTC.

The chain carries TRBV9 and TRBJ1-3; 12 nucleotides agree with TRBD1. With V trimmed by 3 bases and J by 2 bases, 6 bases remained unmatched. CDR3 length: 17 amino acids. The germline V gene encodes CDR1 SGDLS and CDR2 YYNGEE. CDR3 in DNA: TGTGCCAGCAGCGCCCGCCGGGACAGGGGGCCTGGAAACACCATATATTTT. Translating gives CASSARRDRGPGNTIYF.

This clone was detected only once. The genes are TRBV7-2 and TRBJ1-4; no firm D call. The germline gives CDR1 SGHTA, CDR2 FQGNSA. Trimming pared 5 bases from V and 5 bases from J, leaving 3 bases between. CDR3 size: 11 residues. The DNA of the CDR3 is TGTGCCAGCAGCGCGAATGAAAAACTGTTTTTT. It yields the protein CASSANEKLFF.

This chain uses TRBV9 with TRBJ2-7; D possibly corresponds to TRBD2 (6 bases). The CDR3 totals 15 residues. Per the germline V gene, CDR1 is SGDLS and CDR2 is YYNGEE. V was cut by 3 bases and J by 3 bases, with 16 bases left in between. The CDR3 DNA follows: TGTGCCAGCAGCGCTGGGCAGGGAGGAAACTACGAGCAGTACTTC. As protein: CASSAGQGGNYEQYF.

The rearrangement uses TRBV11-2 and TRBJ2-5, with TRBD2 identical over 13 bases. The CDR3 is 18 amino acids. The ends lost 3 bases at V and 0 bases at J; junction bases unmatched: 7. Germline loops: CDR1 SGHAT, CDR2 FQNNGV. CDR3 region: CASSFGLAGERYQETQYF. As DNA, the CDR3 is TGTGCCAGCAGCTTCGGACTAGCGGGAGAGAGGTACCAAGAGACCCAGTACTTC.

The V gene is TRBV27, the J gene TRBJ1-1; the D is unclear. In germline, CDR1 is MNHEY, CDR2 SMNVEV (reference sequence). This CDR3 spans 15 amino acids. Trimming took off 7 bases at V and 5 bases at J, with 20 bases between the two ends. The chain's CDR3 is CASNPGRPGVTEAFF. CDR3 DNA sequence: TGTGCCAGCAACCCTGGGAGGCCGGGCGTGACTGAAGCTTTCTTT.

The V and J genes are TRBV5-6 and TRBJ2-1; possible D gene TRBD1, 6 bases. Looked up from germline, CDR1 is SGHDT and CDR2 is YYEEEE. This CDR3 comprises 15 residues. With 1 base removed from V and 3 bases from J, the gap between germline ends came to 11 bases. DNA for the CDR3: TGTGCCAGCAGCTTGCGGCAGGGGTACTACAATGAGCAGTTCTTC. Translating it yields CASSLRQGYYNEQFF. Full variable domain (missing parts from reference TRBV5-6 and TRBJ2-1): DAGVTQSPTHLIKTRGQQVTLRCSPKSGHDTVSWYQQALGQGPQFIFQYYEEEERQRGNFPDRFSGHQFPNYSSELNVNALLLGDSALYLCASSLRQGYYNEQFFGPGTRLTVL.

The chain has TRBV19 and TRBJ2-7; D remains unclear. With 6 bases removed from V and 0 bases from J, the gap between germline ends came to 12 bases. Per germline, CDR1 LNHDA and CDR2 SQIVND (reference sequence). The CDR3 consists of 14 residues. The CDR3 nucleotides read TGTGCCAGTAGAGAGGCCCCGAGCTCCTACGAGCAGTACTTC. This translates into CASREAPSSYEQYF. Complete variable domain (other parts from reference TRBV19 and TRBJ2-7): DGGITQSPKYLFRKEGQNVTLSCEQNLNHDAMYWYRQDPGQGLRLIYYSQIVNDFQKGDIAEGYSVSREKKESFPLTVTSAQKNPTAFYLCASREAPSSYEQYFGPGTRLTVT.

The V gene is TRBV2, the J gene TRBJ2-7, with a tentative D call TRBD1 (6 bases). CDR3 length equals 15 residues. V was cut by 6 bases and J by 1 base, with 16 bases left in between. The V gene's germline CDR1 is SNHLY and CDR2 FYNNEI. As DNA, the CDR3 is TGTGCCAGCAGAACCGATGGACAGCTTTCCTACGAGCAGTACTTC. Its translation: CASRTDGQLSYEQYF.

This rearrangement joins TRBV6-5 to TRBJ1-5; no definite D call. V was trimmed by 6 bases and J by 7 bases, leaving 10 bases between them. CDR3 size: 12 residues. Per the germline V gene, CDR1 is MNHEY and CDR2 is SVGAGI. CDR3 DNA: TGTGCCAGCAGCCCCTCGGGACAGCCCCAGCATTTT. Protein: CASSPSGQPQHF.

The table lists this clone with a count of one. The chain uses TRBV7-8 and TRBJ2-1; 7 bases map to TRBD2. Losses at the gene ends were 2 bases for V and 9 bases for J; bases not matched to a gene: 10. The CDR3 runs 15 residues. Germline CDR1 is SGHVS and CDR2 is FQNEAQ. The CDR3 DNA is TGTGCCAGCAGCTTAAGGTTGGCGGGAGTGCGTGAGCAGTTCTTC. It specifies CASSLRLAGVREQFF.

The chain has TRBV19 and TRBJ1-5; 11 nucleotides agree with TRBD1. This CDR3 has 16 residues. V trimming: 7 bases; J trimming: 3 bases; junction bases outside the gene matches: 8. Germline V gene lookup returns CDR1 LNHDA and CDR2 SQIVND (reference sequence). The chain's CDR3 is CASNRDRGSYNQPQHF. In nucleotides, the CDR3 is TGTGCCAGTAATCGGGACAGGGGGTCCTACAATCAGCCCCAGCATTTT.

The chain employs TRBV9 and TRBJ2-3, with unresolved D. Trimming removed 2 bases from V and 1 base from J, with 26 bases in between. The CDR3 extends over 20 amino acids. Germline-derived CDR1 and CDR2 are SGDLS and YYNGEE. CDR3 bases: TGTGCCAGCAGCGTTGCTTCGCCGGTCAGATGGAGTGTAGGCACAGATACGCAGTATTTT. This sequence encodes CASSVASPVRWSVGTDTQYF.

The CDR3 is CASSLEAGNEQFF. CDR3 in DNA: TGTGCCAGCAGCTTGGAAGCGGGGAATGAGCAGTTCTTC. This chain links TRBV5-6 with TRBJ2-1, with 7 bases lining up with TRBD2. V gave up 0 bases and J gave up 7 bases; unmatched junction bases: 1. Germline-derived CDR1 and CDR2 are SGHDT and YYEEEE. This CDR3 contains 13 residues.

This chain uses TRBV6-5 with TRBJ1-2; 8 bases are a match to TRBD1. Germline trimming cut 6 bases from V and 4 bases from J; bases unmatched to any gene: 7. The germline gives CDR1 MNHEY, CDR2 SVGAGI. The CDR3 sequence is 14 residues long. The chain's CDR3 is CASRPGGVRYGYTF. In nucleotides, the CDR3 is TGTGCCAGCAGGCCAGGGGGCGTCCGCTATGGCTACACCTTC.

This rearrangement joins TRBV19 to TRBJ2-2; tentatively, D is TRBD1 (6 bases). The CDR3 length is 17 residues. Trimming removed 3 bases from V and 0 bases from J, with 14 bases in between. Germline V lookup: CDR1 LNHDA, CDR2 SQIVND (reference sequence). The CDR3 DNA reads as TGTGCCAGTAGTATTATTTGGGACATTACGAACACCGGGGAGCTGTTTTTT. This gives the protein CASSIIWDITNTGELFF. Using reference TRBV19 and TRBJ2-2 for the parts outside the CDR3, the full variable domain is DGGITQSPKYLFRKEGQNVTLSCEQNLNHDAMYWYRQDPGQGLRLIYYSQIVNDFQKGDIAEGYSVSREKKESFPLTVTSAQKNPTAFYLCASSIIWDITNTGELFFGEGSRLTVL.

The genes are TRBV6-1 and TRBJ2-5, with TRBD2 identical over 9 bases. Germline trimming cut 1 base from V and 4 bases from J; bases unmatched to any gene: 1. The V gene's germline CDR1 is MNHNS and CDR2 SASEGT. This CDR3 comprises 14 residues. CDR3: CASSEVAGVETQYF. CDR3 nucleotides: TGTGCCAGCAGTGAAGTAGCGGGAGTAGAGACCCAGTACTTC.

This chain joins TRBV27 and TRBJ2-7, with 10 bases lining up with TRBD2. This CDR3 has 14 residues. Germline trimming cut 4 bases from V and 6 bases from J; bases unmatched to any gene: 6. Germline assignment: CDR1 MNHEY and CDR2 SMNVEV (reference sequence). The chain's CDR3 is CASSWLAGVGEQYF. CDR3 sequence (DNA): TGTGCCAGCAGTTGGCTAGCGGGAGTCGGCGAGCAGTACTTC.

This chain connects TRBV7-3 to TRBJ2-1; the D gene is possibly TRBD2 (5 bases). V lost 5 bases and J 0 bases, leaving 20 bases between the germline ends. The CDR3 is 18 amino acids. CDR1 and CDR2 from the germline V gene are SGHTA and FQGTGA. The DNA for the CDR3 is TGTGCCAGCAGCGGCCCCTCCCCAGCGGCAAGCTCCTACAATGAGCAGTTCTTC. This gives the protein CASSGPSPAASSYNEQFF.

The chain couples TRBV5-1 to TRBJ2-2, with TRBD2 matching over 9 bases. CDR1 and CDR2 from the germline V gene are SGHRS and YFSETQ. V lost 10 bases to trimming and J lost 6 bases; unmatched junction nucleotides: 13. The CDR3 contains 15 residues. CDR3 DNA sequence: TGCGCCTCCTCCACAGCGGGAGGAGGACCCGGGGAGCTGTTTTTT. Translation gives CASSTAGGGPGELFF.

The V gene is TRBV19, the J gene TRBJ2-5; TRBD2 might be the D (5 bases). CDR3 length: 14 amino acids. Germline CDR1 reads LNHDA; CDR2 reads SQIVND (reference sequence). V was trimmed by 3 bases and J by 2 bases, leaving 10 bases between them. The CDR3 protein is CASSIGPGQETQYF. CDR3 sequence (DNA): TGTGCCAGTAGTATCGGTCCGGGACAAGAGACCCAGTACTTC.